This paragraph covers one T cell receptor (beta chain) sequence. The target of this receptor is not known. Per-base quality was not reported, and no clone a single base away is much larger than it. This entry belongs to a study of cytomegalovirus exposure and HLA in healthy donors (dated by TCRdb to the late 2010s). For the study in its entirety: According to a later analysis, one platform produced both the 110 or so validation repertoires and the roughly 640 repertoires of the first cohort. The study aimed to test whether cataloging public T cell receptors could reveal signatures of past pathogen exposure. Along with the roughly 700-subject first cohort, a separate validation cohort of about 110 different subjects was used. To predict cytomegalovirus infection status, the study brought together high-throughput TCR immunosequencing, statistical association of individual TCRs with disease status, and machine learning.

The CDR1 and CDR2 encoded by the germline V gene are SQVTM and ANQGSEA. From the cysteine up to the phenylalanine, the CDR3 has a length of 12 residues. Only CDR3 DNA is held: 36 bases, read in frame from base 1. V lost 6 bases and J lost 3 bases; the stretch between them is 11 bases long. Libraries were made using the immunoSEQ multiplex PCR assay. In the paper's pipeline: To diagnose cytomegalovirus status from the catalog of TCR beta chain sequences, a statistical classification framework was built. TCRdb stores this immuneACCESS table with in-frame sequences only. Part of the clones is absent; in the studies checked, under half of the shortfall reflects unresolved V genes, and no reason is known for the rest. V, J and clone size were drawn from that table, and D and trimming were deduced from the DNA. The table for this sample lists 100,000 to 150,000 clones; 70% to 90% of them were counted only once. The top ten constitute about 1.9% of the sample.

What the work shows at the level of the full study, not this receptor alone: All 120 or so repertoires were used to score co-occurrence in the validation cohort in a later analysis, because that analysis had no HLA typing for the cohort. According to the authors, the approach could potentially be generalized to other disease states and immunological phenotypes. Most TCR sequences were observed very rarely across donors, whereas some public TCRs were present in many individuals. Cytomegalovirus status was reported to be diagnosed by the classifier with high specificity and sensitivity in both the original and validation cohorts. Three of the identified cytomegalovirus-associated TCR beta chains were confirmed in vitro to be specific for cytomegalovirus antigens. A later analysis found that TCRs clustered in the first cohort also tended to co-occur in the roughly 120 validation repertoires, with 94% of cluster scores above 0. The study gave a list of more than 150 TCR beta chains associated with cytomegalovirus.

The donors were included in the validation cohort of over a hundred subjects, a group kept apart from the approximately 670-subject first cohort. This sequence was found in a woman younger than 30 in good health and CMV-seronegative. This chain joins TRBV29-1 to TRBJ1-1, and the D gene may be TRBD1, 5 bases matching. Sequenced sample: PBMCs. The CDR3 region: CSVARGDTEAFF. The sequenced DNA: TGCAGCGTAGCACGGGGGGACACTGAAGCTTTCTTT.